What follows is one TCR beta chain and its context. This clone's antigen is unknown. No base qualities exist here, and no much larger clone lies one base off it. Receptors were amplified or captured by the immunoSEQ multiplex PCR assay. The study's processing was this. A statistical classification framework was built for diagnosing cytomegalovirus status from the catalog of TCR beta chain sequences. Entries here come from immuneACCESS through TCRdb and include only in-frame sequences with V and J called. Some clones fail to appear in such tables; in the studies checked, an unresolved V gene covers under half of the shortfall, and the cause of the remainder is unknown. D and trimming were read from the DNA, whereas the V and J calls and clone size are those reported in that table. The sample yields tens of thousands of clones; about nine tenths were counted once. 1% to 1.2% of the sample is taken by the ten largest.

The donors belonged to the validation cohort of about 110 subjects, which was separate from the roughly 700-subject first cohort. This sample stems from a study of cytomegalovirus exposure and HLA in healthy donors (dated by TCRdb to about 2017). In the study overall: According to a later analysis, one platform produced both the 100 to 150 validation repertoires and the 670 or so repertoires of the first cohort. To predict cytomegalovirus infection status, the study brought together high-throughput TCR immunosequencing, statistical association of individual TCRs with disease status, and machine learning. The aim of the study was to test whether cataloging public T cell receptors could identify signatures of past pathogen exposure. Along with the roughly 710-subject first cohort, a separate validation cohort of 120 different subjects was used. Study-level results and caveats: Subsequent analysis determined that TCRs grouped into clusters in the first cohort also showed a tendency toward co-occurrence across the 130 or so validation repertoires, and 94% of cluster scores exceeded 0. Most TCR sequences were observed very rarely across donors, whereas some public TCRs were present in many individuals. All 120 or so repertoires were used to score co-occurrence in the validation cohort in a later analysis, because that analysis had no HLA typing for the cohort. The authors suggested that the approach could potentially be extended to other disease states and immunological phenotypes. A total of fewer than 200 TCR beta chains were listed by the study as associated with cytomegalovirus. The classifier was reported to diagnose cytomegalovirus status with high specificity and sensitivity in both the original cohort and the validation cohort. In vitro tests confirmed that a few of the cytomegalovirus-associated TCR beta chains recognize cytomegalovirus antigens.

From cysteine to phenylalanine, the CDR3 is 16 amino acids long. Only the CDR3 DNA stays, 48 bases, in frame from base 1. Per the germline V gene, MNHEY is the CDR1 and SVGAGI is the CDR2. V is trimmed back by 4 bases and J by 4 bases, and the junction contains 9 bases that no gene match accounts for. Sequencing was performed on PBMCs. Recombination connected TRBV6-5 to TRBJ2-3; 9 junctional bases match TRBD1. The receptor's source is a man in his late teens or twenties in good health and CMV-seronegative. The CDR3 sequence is CASSLNRDRVPDTQYF. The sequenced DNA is TGTGCCAGCAGTTTAAACCGGGACAGGGTTCCAGATACGCAGTATTTT.